The TCR beta chain described here comes from a study of shared clonotypes between healthy human individuals. Study-level background: Every donor yielded three CD4 naive, three CD4 memory, two CD8 naive and one CD8 memory plate.

Note on this clone: The antigen is undetermined.

Whole-study findings and limits: The study sampled only blood, and tissue repertoires likely differ. Among donors, clonotype sharing was expected to be affected by sequencing depth.

In the authors' methods: ImmunoSEQ output held junction-only sequences without quality scores, so filtering differed. Profiling relied on immunoSEQ multiplex PCR, and the TCRdb table lists in-frame clones only, not all of them. The V and J calls and clone size come from that table; D and trimming were worked out from the DNA. The top ten clones hold more than 1.5% of a sample with about 2.1 million clones, around 95% of them seen once. The CDR3 extends over 15 amino acids. Trimming took 3 bases from V and 3 from J; bases not matched to a gene: 3. Per the germline V gene, CDR1 is SGDLS and CDR2 is YYNGEE. Naive CD8 populations comprised CD45RO-negative cells positively selected for CCR7, excluding terminally differentiated effector memory CD45RA+ cells.

J is TRBJ2-7 and V is TRBV9, with 13 bases identical to TRBD2. This TCR derives from a young man in good health. Some clones in this sample may be carry-over from other donors' samples. The sample was naive CD8+ T cells from PBMCs. CDR3 in amino acids: CASSGGTSGIYEQYF. The CDR3 DNA follows: TGTGCCAGCAGCGGAGGGACTAGCGGGATCTACGAGCAGTACTTC.